This T cell receptor (beta chain) was observed in a study of blood T cell repertoires in COVID-19. About the research overall: In each case, the material was cDNA or gDNA derived from T cells, B-cell-depleted T cells, or PBMCs.

In the original workflow: For nucleated cells, counts were estimated from reference gene primer amplification. Only in-frame clones appear in the TCRdb table, and some are missing; sequencing was by immunoSEQ multiplex PCR. That table is the source of V, J and clone size, and D and trimming were worked out from the DNA. Found here are about 330,000 clones, around four fifths of them singletons; the top ten hold 0.95% to 1.5%. Only one count was recorded for this clone. This CDR3 has 15 residues. Germline CDR1 is SGHDT and CDR2 is YYEEEE. Trimming took off 5 bases at V and 3 bases at J, with 14 bases between the two ends.

The J gene is TRBJ1-4, the V gene TRBV5-6; maybe TRBD1 (6 bases). This receptor was obtained from a woman aged 45-60 years with acute or convalescent COVID-19. The source material was peripheral blood. CDR3 sequence reads: CASRASTGSNEKLFF. DNA for the CDR3: TGTGCCAGCAGAGCCTCGACAGGTTCTAATGAAAAACTGTTTTTT.